Below, 24 T cell receptor beta chains from the same sample are listed, as sequenced in a study of a mutant IDH1 vaccine in newly diagnosed glioma. Time point meaning: week 35, safety follow-up. Doses consisted of 300 ug of mutant IDH1 20-mer peptide each, paired with topical imiquimod. These receptors' targets are unknown. Method: immunoSEQ multiplex PCR; TCRdb's copy keeps in-frame clones and lacks some. The data contain some 44,000 clones, approximately 83% of them singletons. The material sequenced was PBMCs, taken from a glioma patient whose treatment included an IDH1 peptide vaccine. The receptors derive from a woman aged 45 to 65 with glioma.

This chain connects TRBV10-2 to TRBJ2-1; 13 bases align to TRBD2. Trimming cost V 6 bases and J 2 bases; bases outside gene matches: 1. Germline V gene sequence: CDR1 WSHSY, CDR2 SAAADI. The CDR3 is made up of 15 amino acids. CDR3 sequence: CASRTSGGAYNEQFF. CDR3 DNA: TGCGCCAGCAGAACTAGCGGGGGGGCCTACAATGAGCAGTTCTTC.

The V call is TRBV6-5, the J call TRBJ1-2, with 8 bases matching TRBD1. Germline V gene data show CDR1 as MNHEY and CDR2 as SVGAGI. This CDR3 is 14 amino acids long. The trim removed 9 bases at V and 4 bases at J, leaving 10 bases unmatched. In nucleotides, the CDR3 is TGTGCCAGTGGGGACAGGAGCGATTCCTATGGCTACACCTTC. Its protein is CASGDRSDSYGYTF.

The chain recombines TRBV11-1 with TRBJ2-7, with 11 bases that match TRBD2. The CDR3 length is 15 residues. In germline, CDR1 is SGHAT, CDR2 FQDESV (reference sequence). V lost 5 bases and J lost 4; bases outside the gene matches: 7. The CDR3 region has the DNA TGTGCCAGCAGCCCACCGGGACTAGCGGCTTACGAGCAGTACTTC. It specifies CASSPPGLAAYEQYF.

This clone appeared once. The chain joins TRBV7-9 to TRBJ1-6; tentatively, D is TRBD1 (6 bases). Germline V gene lookup returns CDR1 SEHNR and CDR2 FQNEAQ (reference sequence). CDR3 length: 14 residues. Trimming shortened V by 5 bases and J by 14 bases, and 19 bases separated the two germline ends. For the CDR3, the DNA is TGTGCCAGCAGCCCGACAGGCCCTCTCGGATCCCTCCACTTT. Translation: CASSPTGPLGSLHF. Full variable domain (outside the CDR3, taken from reference TRBV7-9 and TRBJ1-6): DTGVSQNPRHKITKRGQNVTFRCDPISEHNRLYWYRQTLGQGPEFLTYFQNEAQLEKSRLLSDRFSAERPKGSFSTLEIQRTEQGDSAMYLCASSPTGPLGSLHFGNGTRLTVT.

This clone was counted a single time. The chain couples TRBV25-1 to TRBJ1-2; no firm D call. Trimming pared 5 bases from V and 7 bases from J, leaving 14 bases between. The germline gives CDR1 MGHDK, CDR2 SYGVNS. CDR3 length equals 13 residues. The CDR3 nucleotides are TGTGCCAGCAGTAATTTTGGGGTTAGTGGCTACACCTTC. As protein: CASSNFGVSGYTF.

This clone was recorded only once. The chain carries TRBV7-2 and TRBJ2-1; TRBD1 matches 7 bases. CDR1 and CDR2 from the germline V gene are SGHTA and FQGNSA. V shed 6 bases and J 8 bases; nucleotides not matched to a gene: 16. CDR3 length: 16 amino acids. The CDR3 spells CASRPPGQTMRDEQFF. The CDR3 nucleotides read TGTGCCAGCAGACCCCCGGGACAGACTATGAGGGATGAGCAGTTCTTC.

V and J are TRBV10-3 and TRBJ1-2, with unresolved D. The V gene's germline CDR1 is ENHRY and CDR2 SYGVKD. V gave up 0 bases and J gave up 5 bases, with 7 bases separating them. The CDR3 contains 13 residues. In DNA form, the CDR3 reads TGTGCCATCAGTGAGTCTAGAGAGTATGGCTACACCTTC. This encodes CAISESREYGYTF.

This clone turned up a few times. The J gene is TRBJ2-6, the V gene TRBV19, with 11 nucleotides matching TRBD1. The germline gives CDR1 LNHDA, CDR2 SQIVND (reference sequence). The CDR3 totals 18 residues. V lost 3 bases, J lost 2 bases, and 6 bases stayed unmatched. The DNA of the CDR3 is TGTGCCAGTAGTATTCTCCCGGGACAGGGGGCTGGGGCCAACGTCCTGACTTTC. Its translation is CASSILPGQGAGANVLTF.

The chain uses TRBV9 and TRBJ2-3; no clear D. Germline V lookup: CDR1 SGDLS, CDR2 YYNGEE. The CDR3 is 15 amino acids. Trimming left V 0 bases short and J 0 bases short, with 8 bases between. CDR3 bases: TGTGCCAGCAGCGTAGAGGCTGCTAGCACAGATACGCAGTATTTT. This translates into CASSVEAASTDTQYF.

The J gene is TRBJ2-2, the V gene TRBV5-1; D gene uncertain. The CDR3 has 13 amino acids. In germline, CDR1 is SGHRS, CDR2 YFSETQ. V shed 5 bases and J shed 7 bases, with 12 bases lying between them. The DNA for the CDR3 is TGCGCCAGCAGTATATCCAGCGTCGGGGAGCTGTTTTTT. It yields the protein CASSISSVGELFF.

The chain carries TRBV5-6 and TRBJ2-7; 8 positions agree with TRBD1. Germline V gene data show CDR1 as SGHDT and CDR2 as YYEEEE. V was pared by 3 bases and J by 3 bases, with 17 bases of the junction left unmatched. The CDR3 is 18 residues long. CDR3 nucleotides: TGTGCCAGCAGCTCTATATCGGACAGGGCTAAAAAGAACTACGAGCAGTACTTC. This translates into CASSSISDRAKKNYEQYF.

This clone was seen a few times. The rearrangement joins TRBV6-5 to TRBJ1-1, with D possibly matching TRBD1 (5 bases). There are 14 residues in the CDR3. The V gene's germline CDR1 is MNHEY and CDR2 SVGAGI. Trimming pared 6 bases from V and 7 bases from J, leaving 18 bases between. Here the CDR3 DNA reads TGTGCCAGCAGCTCCGCAGGGAAGGGTAGTGAAGCTTTCTTT. It specifies CASSSAGKGSEAFF.

This chain uses TRBV5-4 with TRBJ2-3; D is unresolved. There are 13 residues in the CDR3. The germline V and J ends were trimmed by 4 bases and 6 bases, with 12 bases remaining between them. Germline V gene sequence: CDR1 SGHNT, CDR2 YYREEE (reference sequence). The CDR3 reads CASSPTSPDTQYF. For the CDR3, the DNA is TGTGCCAGCAGCCCCACCAGCCCCGATACGCAGTATTTT. Using reference TRBV5-4 and TRBJ2-3 for the parts outside the CDR3, the full variable domain is ETGVTQSPTHLIKTRGQQVTLRCSSQSGHNTVSWYQQALGQGPQFIFQYYREEENGRGNFPPRFSGLQFPNYSSELNVNALELDDSALYLCASSPTSPDTQYFGPGTRLTVL.

This chain links TRBV6-1 with TRBJ1-2; D may be TRBD1 (5 bases). The CDR3 consists of 13 residues. V lost 8 bases and J lost 8, with 18 bases in between. Looked up from germline, CDR1 is MNHNS and CDR2 is SASEGT. CDR3 sequence reads: CASWREGHSGYTF. The DNA of the CDR3 is TGTGCCAGCTGGCGGGAGGGGCATTCCGGCTACACCTTC.

This clone was detected a few times. V usage is TRBV9 and J usage is TRBJ1-1; the D gene is possibly TRBD1 (6 bases). The CDR3 length is 14 residues. Germline assignment: CDR1 SGDLS and CDR2 YYNGEE. V lost 0 bases to trimming and J lost 8 bases, with 14 bases between them. The DNA of the CDR3 is TGTGCCAGCAGCGTAGGCCAGGGGTCGGGGGAAGCTTTCTTT. Protein sequence: CASSVGQGSGEAFF.

This clone was seen just once. The chain uses TRBV28 and TRBJ1-6; D remains ambiguous. The CDR3 has 16 residues. Trimming took off 1 base at V and 0 bases at J, with 7 bases between the two ends. CDR1 is MDHEN and CDR2 is SYDVKM in the germline V gene. CDR3: CASSLSGSSYNSPLHF. The CDR3 DNA is TGTGCCAGCAGTTTATCTGGGAGCTCCTATAATTCACCCCTCCACTTT.

This clone was found a few times. The chain has TRBV10-3 and TRBJ1-1; D is ambiguous. Germline-derived CDR1 and CDR2 are ENHRY and SYGVKD. Trimming left V 3 bases short and J 5 bases short, with 7 bases between. CDR3 length: 12 residues. CDR3 residues: CAISELATEAFF. CDR3 coding DNA: TGTGCCATCAGTGAATTGGCAACTGAAGCTTTCTTT.

The rearrangement uses TRBV5-1 and TRBJ2-2; TRBD2 agrees at 11 bases. The V segment lost 4 bases and the J segment 5 bases; nucleotides outside the gene matches: 7. The CDR3 has 16 residues. From germline, CDR1 is SGHRS and CDR2 YFSETQ. The CDR3 coding sequence is TGCGCCAGCAGCCCAACTAGCGGGGGTCCTACCGGGGAGCTGTTTTTT. Translated: CASSPTSGGPTGELFF.

The chain links TRBV19 to TRBJ2-3; TRBD1 matches at 9 bases. The CDR3 length is 15 residues. CDR1 and CDR2 from the germline V gene are LNHDA and SQIVND (reference sequence). Trimming removed 7 bases from V and 0 bases from J; junction bases left unmatched: 5. CDR3 sequence reads: CASTPQGASTDTQYF. The DNA for the CDR3 is TGTGCCAGTACCCCACAGGGGGCAAGCACAGATACGCAGTATTTT.

The chain recombines TRBV30 with TRBJ2-3; D remains unclear. Trimming pared 0 bases from V and 0 bases from J, leaving 7 bases between. Germline V lookup: CDR1 GTSNPN, CDR2 SVGIG (reference sequence). The CDR3 is 14 amino acids. The CDR3 is CAWSVRVSTDTQYF. CDR3 sequence (DNA): TGTGCCTGGAGTGTACGGGTCAGCACAGATACGCAGTATTTT.

The CDR3 DNA reads TGTGCCAGCAGCCCCAGCGATTCCGATAGCAATCAGCCCCAGCATTTT. This translates into CASSPSDSDSNQPQHF. This chain uses TRBV9 with TRBJ1-5; D unresolved. Germline assignment: CDR1 SGDLS and CDR2 YYNGEE. V was pared by 4 bases and J by 0 bases, with 14 bases between. The CDR3 spans 16 residues.

The chain couples TRBV27 to TRBJ2-7, with D tentatively TRBD2 (6 bases). Trimming left V 5 bases short and J 3 bases short, with 11 bases between. Germline lookup yields CDR1 MNHEY and CDR2 SMNVEV (reference sequence). This CDR3 region has 13 residues. CDR3 coding DNA: TGTGCCAGCAGTGTATGGGGAGGCTACGAGCAGTACTTC. Translation: CASSVWGGYEQYF.

The chain uses TRBV2 and TRBJ2-4, with a tentative D call TRBD1 (6 bases). The ends were cut back, 5 bases at V and 10 bases at J, with 12 bases in the middle. Germline V lookup: CDR1 SNHLY, CDR2 FYNNEI. The CDR3 extends over 12 amino acids. CDR3 region: CASSKDRFIQYF. As DNA, the CDR3 is TGTGCCAGCAGTAAGGACAGATTTATTCAGTACTTC. The full variable domain, its missing parts supplied by reference TRBV2 and TRBJ2-4, is EPEVTQTPSHQVTQMGQEVILRCVPISNHLYFYWYRQILGQKVEFLVSFYNNEISEKSEIFDDQFSVERPDGSNFTLKIRSTKLEDSAMYFCASSKDRFIQYFGAGTRLSVL.

V is TRBV20-1 and J is TRBJ1-2; D gene ambiguous. The V end lost 3 bases, the J end lost 9 bases, and 11 bases lay between the germline ends. Germline CDR1 reads DFQATT; CDR2 reads SNEGSKA (reference sequence). CDR3 size: 11 residues. Here the CDR3 DNA reads TGCAGTGCTAGTCCGGTACCTAGCTACACCTTC. Translated, it gives CSASPVPSYTF.